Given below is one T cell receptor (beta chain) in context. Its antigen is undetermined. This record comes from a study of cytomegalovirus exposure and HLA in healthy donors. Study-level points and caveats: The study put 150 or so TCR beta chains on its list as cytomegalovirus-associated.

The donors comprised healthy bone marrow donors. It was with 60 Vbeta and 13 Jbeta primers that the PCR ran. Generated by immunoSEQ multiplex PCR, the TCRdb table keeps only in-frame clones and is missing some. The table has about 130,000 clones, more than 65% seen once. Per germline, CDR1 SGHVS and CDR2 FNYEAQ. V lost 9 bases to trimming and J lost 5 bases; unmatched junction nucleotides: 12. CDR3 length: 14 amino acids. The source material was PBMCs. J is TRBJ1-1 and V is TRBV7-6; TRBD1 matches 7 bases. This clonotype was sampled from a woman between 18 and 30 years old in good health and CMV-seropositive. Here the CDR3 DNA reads TGTGCCAGTGTTCAGGGGGAAGATGATACTGAAGCTTTCTTT. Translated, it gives CASVQGEDDTEAFF.